A single sample gave rise to the 6 T cell receptor beta chains below, sequenced in a study of T cell repertoires in cytomegalovirus infection. TCRdb called the reads again in MiXCR, with one record for every CDR3 protein. Altogether approximately 990,000 distinct CDR3 sequences are present, roughly 30% being singletons, with the ten largest covering around an eighth. These receptors have no known antigen. Specimen: cultured CD8+ T cells from PBMCs, collected from culture after CMV antigen stimulation. These TCRs come from a human donor in good health (CMV status not recorded). Some clones in this sample may be carry-over from other donors' samples.

The gene calls are TRBV6-2 or TRBV6-3 and TRBJ1-1; 8 nucleotides match TRBD1. This CDR3 is built from 13 residues. Losses at the gene ends were 4 bases for V and 8 bases for J; bases not matched to a gene: 6. CDR1 and CDR2 from the germline V gene are MNHEY and SVGEGT. DNA of the CDR3: TGTGCCAGCAGTTTTAAGGACAGGGCCGAAGCTTTCTTT. Amino acid sequence: CASSFKDRAEAFF.

A word on this clonotype: Relative to the germline gene, one junction end is altered; a read error may explain this. The gene calls are TRBV9 and TRBJ2-5, with D possibly being TRBD1 (6 bases). CDR1 is SGDLS, CDR2 YYNGEE, per germline. The CDR3 loop spans 13 amino acids. This chain's CDR3 is CTSSVDSQETQYF. CDR3 sequence (DNA): TGTACCAGCAGCGTGGACAGTCAAGAGACCCAGTACTTC. The full variable domain, its missing parts supplied by reference TRBV9 and TRBJ2-5, is DSGVTQTPKHLITATGQRVTLRCSPRSGDLSVYWYQQSLDQGLQFLIQYYNGEERAKGNILERFSAQQFPDLHSELNLSSLELGDSALYFCTSSVDSQETQYFGPGTRLLVL.

As regards this clonotype: A read error is possible here, since a much larger clone lies one base away. The J gene is TRBJ1-5, the V gene TRBV7-4, with D unclear. CDR1 and CDR2 (germline): SGHVT, SQSDAQ. This CDR3 is built from 15 residues. Trimming took 4 bases from V and 1 from J, leaving 11 bases between them. The CDR3 coding sequence is TGTGCCAGCAGCTCGACATGGTTGAGCAATCAGCCCCAGCATTTT. As protein: CASSSTWLSNQPQHF. The full variable domain, completed using reference TRBV7-4 and TRBJ1-5, is GAGVSQSPRYKVAKRGRDVALRCDSISGHVTLYWYRQTLGQGSEVLTYSQSDAQRDKSGRPSGRFSAERPERSVSTLKIQRTEQGDSAVYLCASSSTWLSNQPQHFGDGTRLSIL.

The chain recombines TRBV12-3 or TRBV12-4 with TRBJ1-4, with 8 bases identical to TRBD1. The CDR3 runs to 14 residues. The ends lost 3 bases at V and 7 bases at J; junction bases unmatched: 4. CDR3 in amino acids: CASSFTGGVEKLFF. In nucleotides, the CDR3 is TGTGCCAGCAGTTTTACAGGGGGAGTTGAAAAACTGTTTTTT.

This clonotype was detected only a few times. V is TRBV6-5 and J is TRBJ1-2; D not certain. Trimming took off 0 bases at V and 0 bases at J, with 5 bases between the two ends. There are 14 residues in the CDR3. CDR1 and CDR2 (germline): MNHEY, SVGAGI. In DNA form, the CDR3 reads TGTGCCAGCAGTTACTCGAGGGCTAACTATGGCTACACCTTC. Its protein is CASSYSRANYGYTF.

The sample holds a few counts of this clonotype. The V gene is TRBV6-2 or TRBV6-3, the J gene TRBJ2-7, with no clear D. With 0 bases removed from V and 6 bases from J, the gap between germline ends came to 9 bases. CDR1 is MNHEY, CDR2 SVGEGT, per germline. The CDR3 runs 13 residues. The CDR3 loop reads CASSYSVGIEQYV. In DNA, the CDR3 is TGTGCCAGCAGTTACTCGGTGGGTATCGAGCAGTACGTC.